This TCR beta chain was retrieved from a study of regulatory dendritic cells for organ transplantation. Study observations and caveats: Regulatory dendritic cells appeared to expand memory CD8+ clones less than mature ones. The most alloreactive TCR clonotypes were found in resting memory CD8+ cells.

The CDR3 sequence is 14 residues long. Germline V lookup: CDR1 MNHEY, CDR2 SMNVEV (reference sequence). Trimming shortened V by 6 bases and J by 1 base, and 12 bases separated the two germline ends. This clone was seen only a few times. What it recognizes is unknown. Sorted subsets were CFSE-labeled and cultured four to six days with allogeneic dendritic cells. Sequenced by immunoSEQ multiplex PCR; TCRdb stores in-frame clones only, minus some. The table lists roughly 5,800 clones, around 74% of them singletons. The chain couples TRBV27 to TRBJ1-1; D perhaps matches TRBD1 (6 bases). The receptor was isolated from a human donor in good health. Material for sequencing was memory CD8+ T cells from blood cultured with regulatory dendritic cells. The sample's subset: CD45RO+ memory T cells. CDR3 sequence (DNA): TGTGCCAGCAGCATGGACAGCCGGAACACTGAAGCTTTCTTT. This codes for CASSMDSRNTEAFF.